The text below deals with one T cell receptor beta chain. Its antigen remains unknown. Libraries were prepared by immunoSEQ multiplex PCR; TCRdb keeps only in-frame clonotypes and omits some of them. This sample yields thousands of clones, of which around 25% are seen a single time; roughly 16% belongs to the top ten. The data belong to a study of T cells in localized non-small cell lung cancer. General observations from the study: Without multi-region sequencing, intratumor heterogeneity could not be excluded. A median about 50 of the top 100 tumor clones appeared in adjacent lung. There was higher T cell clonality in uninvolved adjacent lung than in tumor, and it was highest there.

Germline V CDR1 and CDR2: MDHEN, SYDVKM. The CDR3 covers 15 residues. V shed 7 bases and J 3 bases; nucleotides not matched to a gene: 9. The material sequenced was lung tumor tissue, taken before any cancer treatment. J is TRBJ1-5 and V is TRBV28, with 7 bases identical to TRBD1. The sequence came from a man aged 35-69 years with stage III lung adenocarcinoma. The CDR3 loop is CASIKLDRDNQPQHF. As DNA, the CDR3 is TGTGCCAGCATAAAACTAGACAGGGACAATCAGCCCCAGCATTTT.